The 2 T cell receptor beta chains listed next were all sequenced from one sample in a study of response to subunit inactivated influenza vaccine. Each CDR3 protein is one row after TCRdb ran MiXCR on the RT-PCR reads. This table holds 500,000 to 600,000 distinct CDR3 sequences, less than 8% found once. The sample in question was PBMCs from blood, obtained roughly 24 months after vaccination. Receptor source: a man aged 50 to 69 who received an inactivated influenza vaccine.

This clonotype has just a few counts. This chain links TRBV27 with TRBJ2-1; D is uncertain. This CDR3 comprises 14 residues. The germline gives CDR1 MNHEY, CDR2 SMNVEV (reference sequence). The V end was cut by 5 bases, the J end by 8 bases, with 16 bases between. CDR3 sequence reads: CASSENYRWDEQFF. In DNA form, the CDR3 reads TGTGCCAGCAGTGAGAACTACCGATGGGATGAGCAGTTCTTC.

V is TRBV20-1 and J is TRBJ2-7; 7 nucleotides line up with TRBD2. The V and J ends lost 6 bases and 3 bases, in that order; junction bases with no gene match: 8. The germline gives CDR1 DFQATT, CDR2 SNEGSKA (reference sequence). This CDR3 spans 13 amino acids. The CDR3 region has the DNA TGCAGTGCCACCGGGAGGATTGGCTACGAGCAGTACTTC. This gives the protein CSATGRIGYEQYF.